Described below is a single T cell receptor (beta chain) sequence and its context. This clone was observed a single time. No cognate antigen has been identified for it. No base quality information exists; no much larger clone differs at one position. In the same sample, other DNA sequences code for this CDR3. This entry is derived from a study of T cells in tumors after PD-1 blockade (dated by TCRdb to the late 2010s). About the investigation overall: Prior checkpoint blockade, systemic immunosuppressant use, and recent radiotherapy or other anti-cancer therapy within 4 weeks were grounds for patient exclusion. Peripheral blood samples averaged 113,528 TCR templates (range about 24,679-290,000) and 35,000 to 45,000 unique clonotypes. RECIST version 1.1 was the standard used to evaluate clinical response. While on anti-PD-1 treatment, some of the patients also continued taking daily vismodegib 150 mg. Using site-matched tumors from BCC or SCC patients sampled before and after anti-PD-1 therapy, the study carried out paired single-cell RNA and TCR sequencing. Patients received pembrolizumab 200 mg every 3 weeks or cemiplimab 350 mg every 2 weeks. To compare blood and tumor clonotypes, bulk TCR sequencing was performed on approximately 10 peripheral blood samples from four to six patients.

For CDR1 and CDR2, the germline V gene lists SGDLS and YYNGEE. At the junction V is shortened by 2 bases and J by 8 bases, with 13 bases in between. Spanning cysteine to phenylalanine, the CDR3 consists of 14 amino acids. Only the CDR3 DNA is retained, 42 bases long and in frame from the first base. Deep TCRbeta sequencing was performed with the immunoSEQ platform. The source study handled its data this way. For further analysis, only productive rearrangements were exported from the immunoSEQ Analyzer. T cell phenotypes were assigned to bulk TCRbeta clonotypes by matching the clonotypes to single-cell RNA+TCR-seq clones with the same TCRbeta sequence. Using bulk TCR sequencing data, clone enrichment in tumor was calculated by dividing a clone's tumor frequency by the same clone's PBMC frequency. GLIPH was used to sort TCRs into specificity groups, which are clusters of distinct TCRs that likely recognize common antigens through shared CDR3 motifs. TCRdb holds this immuneACCESS table with in-frame rearrangements only. Some clones are missing; in checked studies, unresolved V genes explain under half, and the rest has no known cause. V and J calls plus clone size are reproduced from that table; the DNA served to infer D and trimming. This sample has approximately 48,000 clones in its table, and approximately 84% of those were observed once. Approximately 4.1% of the sample belongs to the ten largest clones.

The study at large found these results: Where the novel T cell clones came from was not identified, and possible sources could include lymphoid organs or rare unexpanded clones inside the tumor or in the tumor periphery. Roughly 37% of TCR clonotypes from the tumor were detected in blood, and certain novel exhausted tumor clones were present in blood collected before treatment, which suggests recruitment from the periphery.

The time point label for this specimen denotes: before anti-PD-1 therapy. For bulk TCRbeta sequencing, genomic DNA was extracted from tumor biopsies or peripheral blood, and input amounts ranged from about 550 ng to 6,004 ng. Every patient was a poor candidate for surgical resection and had histologically proven advanced or metastatic basal or squamous cell carcinoma. The basal cell carcinoma cohort comprised roughly twelve patients, of whom 8 had bulk tumor TCR sequencing. The sequencing here drew on PBMCs, taken before anti-PD-1 treatment. The chain couples TRBV9 to TRBJ1-4, and possibly TRBD1, on 6 matching bases. The clonotype comes from a human donor with basal cell carcinoma. The CDR3 amino acid sequence is: CASSVGGAGEKLFF. The DNA sequence reads TGTGCCAGCAGCGTCGGGGGGGCAGGAGAAAAACTGTTTTTT.